Sequencing of this TCR beta chain was carried out in a study of T cell responses to AZD1222 COVID-19 vaccine. The CDR3 extends over 16 amino acids. The V gene end was trimmed by 5 bases and the J gene end by 6 bases; junction bases not matched to a gene: 12. Germline CDR1 reads SGHTA; CDR2 reads FQGNSA. The data were produced by immunoSEQ multiplex PCR, yet TCRdb's version contains in-frame clones alone and is incomplete. The sample contains 110,000 or so clones, about 83% of which appear only once. As for this clone: Its antigen is currently unknown.

Notes on the study in general: When two AZD1222 doses had been given, Spike-specific TCR breadth and depth rose.

The sequence derives from an adult in good health. The chain combines TRBV7-2 with TRBJ2-1; 8 nucleotides align to TRBD1. Sequencing used peripheral blood, obtained on day 0 of AZD1222 vaccination. The CDR3 bases are TGTGCCAGCAGCCCTAATACAGGGGGGATAAGCAATGAGCAGTTCTTC. It encodes CASSPNTGGISNEQFF.